A selection of T cell receptor beta chains follows, all from one sample in a study of response to subunit inactivated influenza vaccine. TCRdb itself ran the RT-PCR reads through MiXCR, one entry per CDR3 protein. The sample includes 430,000 or so distinct CDR3 sequences, approximately 11% of them seen just once. The sample consisted of PBMCs from blood, taken 40 to 50 days after vaccination. These receptors were collected from a man aged 50-59 years who received an inactivated influenza vaccine. CDR3s leave out the opening cysteine and the closing phenylalanine or tryptophan.

j_call cdr3_length v_call cdr3_aa
TRBJ2-7 12 TRBV20-1 SAAPGQGAKEQY
TRBJ2-2 11 TRBV6-2/TRBV6-3 ASSQRDTGELF
TRBJ1-4 13 TRBV15 ATSRAVGGREKLF
TRBJ2-5 13 TRBV5-1 ASGHQPADQETQY
TRBJ2-3 12 TRBV10-3 AITRAGGRNTQY
TRBJ2-2 14 TRBV30 AWRVGELANTGELF
TRBJ2-3 11 TRBV7-6 ASSVHSADTQY
TRBJ2-1 14 TRBV5-5 ASSSASWTGRNEQF
TRBJ2-3 10 TRBV18 ASSPTADTQY
TRBJ1-5 17 TRBV12-2 ASRLAEESDNRFRQPQH
TRBJ1-2 13 TRBV27 ASSSSGTGNYGYT
TRBJ1-5 13 TRBV7-9 ASSSSGSRVQPQH
TRBJ2-1 12 TRBV7-8 ASSLEVRRHEQF
TRBJ2-7 15 TRBV7-9 ASSHPVRGQDSYEQY
TRBJ1-3 11 TRBV29-1 SARDFAGNTIY
TRBJ2-1 11 TRBV11-2 ASRTTGDNEQF
TRBJ1-4 12 TRBV6-1 ASRGDRANEKLF
TRBJ2-5 13 TRBV6-2/TRBV6-3 ASSTSTRTIETQY
TRBJ2-5 13 TRBV18 ASSATGATQETQY
TRBJ1-2 15 TRBV6-2/TRBV6-3 ASTPGDLLIPNYGYT
TRBJ2-3 16 TRBV5-1 ASSRGLAGGLPTDTQY
TRBJ1-6 11 TRBV7-9 ASSFNSQSPLH
TRBJ2-1 10 TRBV5-6 ASSSLDNEQF
TRBJ2-1 13 TRBV5-1 ASSLMLGRYNEQF
TRBJ2-1 12 TRBV20-1 SAYLAGLGNEQF
TRBJ2-2 11 TRBV24-1 ATKGTGTGELF
TRBJ1-5 16 TRBV7-8 ASSARISQGIGNQPQH
TRBJ2-1 14 TRBV7-9 ASSPRGGGLYNEQF
TRBJ2-3 12 TRBV4-1 ASSISQSTDTQY
TRBJ2-7 14 TRBV7-2 ASSLASGSGGYEQY
TRBJ2-3 14 TRBV20-1 SAPGLAGGGGDTQY
TRBJ2-7 16 TRBV4-2 ASSQETPKPRDLVEQY
TRBJ2-7 13 TRBV27 ASSPGGGLPYEQY